The rows below give T cell receptor beta chains drawn from one sample of a study of T cell responses to AZD1222 COVID-19 vaccine. Sequencing used immunoSEQ multiplex PCR; TCRdb keeps in-frame clones, though not all of them. The sample holds roughly 150,000 clones; approximately 90% are singletons and the top ten take about 7%. This material consisted of peripheral blood, taken after recovery from COVID-19. The origin of the receptors is an adult who had recovered from COVID-19. CDR3s include the opening cysteine and the closing phenylalanine or tryptophan. A D gene is named only where the DNA matches it firmly. Size is stated for part of the rows, as once, few or many counts, or as a class when the clone is expanded.

>.|TRBJ1-1|TRBD1|TRBV23-1
CASSQSTGPTEAFF
TGCGCCAGCAGTCAATCGACAGGGCCCACTGAAGCTTTCTTT
>.|TRBJ2-3|.|TRBV7-9
CASSLQGADTQYF
TGTGCCAGCAGCTTACAGGGAGCAGATACGCAGTATTTT
>.|TRBJ1-4|.|TRBV4-3
CASSQDPNEKLFF
TGCGCCAGCAGCCAAGACCCTAATGAAAAACTGTTTTTT
>.|TRBJ2-5|TRBD1|TRBV19
CASSTSRQGGETQYF
TGTGCCAGTAGTACCTCCAGACAGGGCGGGGAGACCCAGTACTTC
>.|TRBJ2-3|.|TRBV27
CASSLSYTDTQYF
TGTGCCAGCAGTTTATCTTACACAGATACGCAGTATTTT
>once|TRBJ2-5|.|TRBV20-1
CSAWTKETQYF
TGCAGTGCGTGGACAAAAGAGACCCAGTACTTC
>.|TRBJ2-6|TRBD1|TRBV27
CASGQGGANVLTF
TGTGCCAGCGGACAGGGTGGGGCCAACGTCCTGACTTTC
>.|TRBJ1-1|TRBD1|TRBV25-1
CASSGTGLNTEAFF
TGTGCCAGCAGTGGGACAGGGTTGAACACTGAAGCTTTCTTT
>.|TRBJ1-2|TRBD1|TRBV5-1
CASSLRDRGVHGYTF
TGCGCCAGCAGCTTACGGGACAGGGGCGTACATGGCTACACCTTC
>.|TRBJ1-1|.|TRBV5-1
CASSLEGSTTEAFF
TGCGCCAGCAGCTTGGAGGGGAGTACTACTGAAGCTTTCTTT
>.|TRBJ2-7|.|TRBV29-1
CSVAGVRLEGEQYF
TGCAGCGTTGCAGGAGTCAGGTTAGAAGGCGAGCAGTACTTC
>.|TRBJ1-4|.|TRBV29-1
CSGWGSNEKLFF
TGCAGCGGGTGGGGGTCTAATGAAAAACTGTTTTTT
>.|TRBJ2-5|.|TRBV5-6
CASSGSVSKETQYF
TGTGCCAGCAGCGGGAGCGTCTCTAAAGAGACCCAGTACTTC
>.|TRBJ2-3|.|TRBV4-3
CASSQDLGGASDTQYF
TGCGCCAGCAGCCAAGACTTGGGGGGGGCCTCAGATACGCAGTATTTT
>.|TRBJ2-2|.|TRBV7-3
CASSFTGELFF
TGTGCCAGCAGCTTCACCGGGGAGCTGTTTTTT
>few|TRBJ1-2|.|TRBV7-3
CASSLGPRSLNYGYTF
TGTGCCAGCAGCTTAGGGCCCCGGAGCCTTAACTATGGCTACACCTTC
>.|TRBJ2-1|.|TRBV3-1/TRBV3-2
CASSQDWGWRWYNEQFF
TGTGCCAGCAGCCAGGACTGGGGGTGGAGATGGTACAATGAGCAGTTCTTC
>.|TRBJ2-7|.|TRBV9
CASSPRGLYEQYF
TGTGCCAGCAGCCCTAGGGGACTGTACGAGCAGTACTTC
>few|TRBJ1-5|TRBD1|TRBV7-9
CASSGPGQGKDQPQHF
TGTGCCAGCAGCGGCCCTGGACAGGGGAAGGATCAGCCCCAGCATTTT
>.|TRBJ2-5|TRBD2|TRBV5-1
CASSWEGNGLETQYF
TGCGCCAGCAGCTGGGAGGGTAACGGGCTTGAGACCCAGTACTTC
>.|TRBJ1-2|TRBD1|TRBV28
CASRGQDTNYGYTF
TGTGCCAGCAGAGGACAGGACACCAACTATGGCTACACCTTC
>.|TRBJ2-1|.|TRBV9
CASSVVSSPRYNEQFF
TGTGCCAGCAGCGTAGTGAGCAGCCCTAGATACAATGAGCAGTTCTTC
>once|TRBJ2-7|.|TRBV5-1
CASSLGGNGAQTYEQYF
TGCGCCAGCAGCTTAGGTGGGAACGGGGCCCAAACCTACGAGCAGTACTTC
>once|TRBJ2-3|.|TRBV6-2/TRBV6-3
CASSLGGDTQYF
TGTGCCAGCAGCCTAGGCGGGGATACGCAGTATTTT
>.|TRBJ2-3|.|TRBV9
CASSVGGQRQYTDTQYF
TGTGCCAGCAGCGTAGGGGGCCAGCGCCAATACACAGATACGCAGTATTTT
>.|TRBJ2-5|TRBD2|TRBV7-2
CASSLALRTSGETQYF
TGTGCCAGCAGCTTAGCGCTGCGGACTAGCGGGGAGACCCAGTACTTC
>.|TRBJ1-1|.|TRBV18
CASSGMGGTEAFF
TGTGCCAGCTCAGGGATGGGGGGGACTGAAGCTTTCTTT